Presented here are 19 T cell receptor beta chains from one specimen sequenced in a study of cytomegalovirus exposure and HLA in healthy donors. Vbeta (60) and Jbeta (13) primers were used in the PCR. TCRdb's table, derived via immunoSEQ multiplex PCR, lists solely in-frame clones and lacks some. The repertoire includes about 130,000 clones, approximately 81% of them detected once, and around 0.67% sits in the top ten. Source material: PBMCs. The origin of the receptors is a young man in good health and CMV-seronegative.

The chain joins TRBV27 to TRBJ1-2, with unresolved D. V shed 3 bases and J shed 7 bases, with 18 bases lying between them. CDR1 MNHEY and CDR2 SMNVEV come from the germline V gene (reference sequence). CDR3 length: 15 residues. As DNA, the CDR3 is TGTGCCAGCAGTTTCCTTGACCCTCAAAGAGGTGGCTACACCTTC. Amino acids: CASSFLDPQRGGYTF.

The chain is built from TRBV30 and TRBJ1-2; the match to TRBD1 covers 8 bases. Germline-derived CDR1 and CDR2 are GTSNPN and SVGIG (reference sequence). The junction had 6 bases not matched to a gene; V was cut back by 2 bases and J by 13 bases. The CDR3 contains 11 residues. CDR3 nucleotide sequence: TGTGCCTGGAGTCAGGGGGCGGTTAGCACCTTC. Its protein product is CAWSQGAVSTF.

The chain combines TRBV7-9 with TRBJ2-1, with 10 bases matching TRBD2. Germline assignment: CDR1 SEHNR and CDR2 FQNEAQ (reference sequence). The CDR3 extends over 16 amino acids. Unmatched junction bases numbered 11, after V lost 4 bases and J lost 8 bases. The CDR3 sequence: CASSSIRASGGHEQFF. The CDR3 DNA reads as TGTGCCAGCAGCTCCATAAGGGCTAGCGGGGGTCATGAGCAGTTCTTC.

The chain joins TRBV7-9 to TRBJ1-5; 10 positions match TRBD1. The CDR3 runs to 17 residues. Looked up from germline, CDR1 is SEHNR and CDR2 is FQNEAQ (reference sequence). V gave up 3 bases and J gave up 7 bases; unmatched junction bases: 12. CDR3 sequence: CASSLYAGTGVGQPQHF. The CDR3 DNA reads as TGTGCCAGCAGCTTGTACGCCGGGACAGGGGTCGGGCAGCCCCAGCATTTT.

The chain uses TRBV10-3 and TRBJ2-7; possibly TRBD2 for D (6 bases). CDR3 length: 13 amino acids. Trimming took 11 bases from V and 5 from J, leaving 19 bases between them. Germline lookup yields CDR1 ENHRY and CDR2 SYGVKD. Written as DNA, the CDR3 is TGTGCCCTCCGGCCGGGACTCAACGACGAGCAGTACTTC. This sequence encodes CALRPGLNDEQYF.

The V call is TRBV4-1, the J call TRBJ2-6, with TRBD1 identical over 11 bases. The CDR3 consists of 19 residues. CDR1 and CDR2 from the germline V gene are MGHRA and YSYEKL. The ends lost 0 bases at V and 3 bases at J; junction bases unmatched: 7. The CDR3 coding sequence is TGCGCCAGCAGCCAAGATGATGGACAGGGGGCTCTTGGGGCCAACGTCCTGACTTTC. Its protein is CASSQDDGQGALGANVLTF.

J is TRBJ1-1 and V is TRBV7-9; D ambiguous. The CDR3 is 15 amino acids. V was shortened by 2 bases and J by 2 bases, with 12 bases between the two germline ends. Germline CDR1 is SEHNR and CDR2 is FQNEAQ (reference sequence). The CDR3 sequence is CASSLYRGSNTEAFF. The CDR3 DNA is TGTGCCAGCAGCTTATATCGGGGTTCCAACACTGAAGCTTTCTTT.

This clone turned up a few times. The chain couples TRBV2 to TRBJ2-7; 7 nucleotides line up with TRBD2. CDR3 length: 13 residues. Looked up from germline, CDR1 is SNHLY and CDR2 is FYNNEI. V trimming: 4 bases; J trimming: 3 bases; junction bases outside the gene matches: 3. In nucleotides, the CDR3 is TGTGCCAGCAGTGGGGGGGGATTCTACGAGCAGTACTTC. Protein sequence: CASSGGGFYEQYF.

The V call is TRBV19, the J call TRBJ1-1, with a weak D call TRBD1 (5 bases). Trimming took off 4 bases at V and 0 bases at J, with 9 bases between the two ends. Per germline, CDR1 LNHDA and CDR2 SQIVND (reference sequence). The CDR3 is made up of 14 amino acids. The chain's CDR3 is CASSTGHLNTEAFF. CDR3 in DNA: TGTGCCAGTAGTACCGGACATTTGAACACTGAAGCTTTCTTT.

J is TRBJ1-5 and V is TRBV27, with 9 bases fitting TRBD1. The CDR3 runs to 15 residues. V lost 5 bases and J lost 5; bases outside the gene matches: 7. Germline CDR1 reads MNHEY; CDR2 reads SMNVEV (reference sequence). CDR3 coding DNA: TGTGCCAGCAGTCCGGACAGGGGATCGGATCAGCCCCAGCATTTT. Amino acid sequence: CASSPDRGSDQPQHF.

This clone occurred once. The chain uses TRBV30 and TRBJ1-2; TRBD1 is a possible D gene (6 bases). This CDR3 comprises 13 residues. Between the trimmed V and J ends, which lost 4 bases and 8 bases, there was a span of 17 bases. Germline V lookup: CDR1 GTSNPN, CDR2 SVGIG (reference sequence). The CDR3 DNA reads TGTGCCTGGAATGCTGACAGGTACGAAGGCTACACCTTC. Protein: CAWNADRYEGYTF.

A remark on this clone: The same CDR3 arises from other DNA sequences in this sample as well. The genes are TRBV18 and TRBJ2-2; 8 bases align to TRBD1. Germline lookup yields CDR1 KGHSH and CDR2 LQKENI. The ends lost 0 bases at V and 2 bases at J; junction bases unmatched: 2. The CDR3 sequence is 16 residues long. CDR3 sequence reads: CASSPPGQGNTGELFF. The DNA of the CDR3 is TGTGCCAGCTCACCACCCGGACAGGGAAACACCGGGGAGCTGTTTTTT.

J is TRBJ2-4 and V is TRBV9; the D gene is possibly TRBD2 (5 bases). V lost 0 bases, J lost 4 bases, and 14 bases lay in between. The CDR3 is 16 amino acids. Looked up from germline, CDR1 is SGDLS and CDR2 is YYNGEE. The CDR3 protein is CASSVGTGSTKNIQYF. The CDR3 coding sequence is TGTGCCAGCAGCGTAGGGACGGGATCGACGAAAAACATTCAGTACTTC.

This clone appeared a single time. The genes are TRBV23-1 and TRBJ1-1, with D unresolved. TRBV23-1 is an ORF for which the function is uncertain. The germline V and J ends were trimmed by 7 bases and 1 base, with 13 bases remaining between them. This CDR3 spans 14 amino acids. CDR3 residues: CASIPDGGNTEAFF. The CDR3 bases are TGCGCCAGCATCCCGGACGGAGGGAACACTGAAGCTTTCTTT.

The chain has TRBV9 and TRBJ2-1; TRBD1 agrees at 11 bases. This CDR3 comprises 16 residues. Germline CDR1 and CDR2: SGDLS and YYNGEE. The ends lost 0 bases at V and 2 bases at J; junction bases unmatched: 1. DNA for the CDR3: TGTGCCAGCAGCGTAGTGGGACAGGGGGCCTACAATGAGCAGTTCTTC. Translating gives CASSVVGQGAYNEQFF.

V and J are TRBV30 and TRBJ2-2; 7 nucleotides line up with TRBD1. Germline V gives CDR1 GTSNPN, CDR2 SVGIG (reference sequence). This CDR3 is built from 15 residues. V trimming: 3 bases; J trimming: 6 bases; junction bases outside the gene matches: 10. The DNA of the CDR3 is TGTGCCTGGAGCCCCGGGACAGTGCAAGCCGGGGAGCTGTTTTTT. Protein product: CAWSPGTVQAGELFF.

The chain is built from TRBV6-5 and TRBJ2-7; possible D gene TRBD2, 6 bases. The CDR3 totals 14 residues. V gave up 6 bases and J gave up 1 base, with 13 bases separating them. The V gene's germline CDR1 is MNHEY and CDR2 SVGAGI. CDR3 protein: CASSQGTFSYEQYF. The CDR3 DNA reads TGTGCCAGCAGCCAAGGGACTTTTTCCTACGAGCAGTACTTC.

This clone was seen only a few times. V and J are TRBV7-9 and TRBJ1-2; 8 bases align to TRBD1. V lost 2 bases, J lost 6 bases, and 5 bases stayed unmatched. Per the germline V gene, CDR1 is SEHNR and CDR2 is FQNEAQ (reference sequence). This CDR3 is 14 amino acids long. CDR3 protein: CASSLQTGAHGYTF. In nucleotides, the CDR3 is TGTGCCAGCAGCTTACAGACAGGGGCCCATGGCTACACCTTC.

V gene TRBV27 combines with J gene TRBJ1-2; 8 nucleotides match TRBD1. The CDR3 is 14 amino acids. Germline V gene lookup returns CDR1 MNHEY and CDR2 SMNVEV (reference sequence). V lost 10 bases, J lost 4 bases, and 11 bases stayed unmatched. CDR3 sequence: CATKRQGTSYGYTF. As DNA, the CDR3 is TGTGCCACCAAGCGACAGGGGACCTCCTATGGCTACACCTTC.